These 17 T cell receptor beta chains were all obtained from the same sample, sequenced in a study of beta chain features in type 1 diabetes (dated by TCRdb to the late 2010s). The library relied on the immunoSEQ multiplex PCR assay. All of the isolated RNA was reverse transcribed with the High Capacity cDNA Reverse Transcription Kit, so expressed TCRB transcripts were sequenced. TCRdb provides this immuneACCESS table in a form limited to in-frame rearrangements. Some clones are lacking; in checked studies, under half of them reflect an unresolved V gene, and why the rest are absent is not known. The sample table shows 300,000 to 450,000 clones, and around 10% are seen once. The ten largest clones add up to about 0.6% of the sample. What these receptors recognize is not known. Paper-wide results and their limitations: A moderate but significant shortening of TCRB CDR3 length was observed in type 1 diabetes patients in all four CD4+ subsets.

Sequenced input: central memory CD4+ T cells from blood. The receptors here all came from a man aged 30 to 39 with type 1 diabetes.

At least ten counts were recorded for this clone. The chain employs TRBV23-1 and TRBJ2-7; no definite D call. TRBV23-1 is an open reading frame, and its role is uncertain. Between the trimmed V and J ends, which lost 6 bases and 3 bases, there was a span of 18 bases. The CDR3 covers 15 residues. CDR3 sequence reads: CASRMSRESNYEQYF. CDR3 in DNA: TGCGCCAGCAGGATGAGCCGCGAAAGCAACTACGAGCAGTACTTC.

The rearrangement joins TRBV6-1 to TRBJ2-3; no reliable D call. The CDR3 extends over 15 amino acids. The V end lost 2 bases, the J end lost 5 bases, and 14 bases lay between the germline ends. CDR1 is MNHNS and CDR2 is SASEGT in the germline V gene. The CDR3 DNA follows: TGTGCCAGCAGTGAATCTAGAGGTTGGGGAGATACGCAGTATTTT. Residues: CASSESRGWGDTQYF.

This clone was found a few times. The CDR3 DNA reads as TGTGCCTGTACAGGGGGACTCACAGATACGCAGTATTTT. It specifies CACTGGLTDTQYF. The V gene is TRBV30, the J gene TRBJ2-3, with TRBD1 matching over 8 bases. The CDR3 consists of 13 residues. J was trimmed by 2 bases and V by 6 bases; bases with no gene match: 4. Germline CDR1 GTSNPN, CDR2 SVGIG (reference sequence).

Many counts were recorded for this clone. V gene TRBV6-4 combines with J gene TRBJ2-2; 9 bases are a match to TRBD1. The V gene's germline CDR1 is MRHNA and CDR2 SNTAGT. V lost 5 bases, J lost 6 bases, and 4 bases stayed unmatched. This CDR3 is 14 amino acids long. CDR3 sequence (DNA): TGTGCCAGCAGTTGGGACAGGGAGTCCGGGGAGCTGTTTTTT. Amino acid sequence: CASSWDRESGELFF.

In DNA form, the CDR3 reads TGTGCCAGCAGCCCCCATAGAAGGACAGGGGAGACCCAGTACTTC. Translation: CASSPHRRTGETQYF. V usage is TRBV7-2 and J usage is TRBJ2-5, with 8 bases that match TRBD1. Germline lookup yields CDR1 SGHTA and CDR2 FQGNSA. Trimming took 5 bases from V and 5 from J; bases not matched to a gene: 10. This CDR3 contains 15 residues.

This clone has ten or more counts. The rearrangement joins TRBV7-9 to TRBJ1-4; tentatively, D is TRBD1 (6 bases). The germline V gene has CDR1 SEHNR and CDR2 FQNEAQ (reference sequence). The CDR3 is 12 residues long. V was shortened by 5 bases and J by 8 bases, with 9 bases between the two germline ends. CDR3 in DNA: TGTGCCAGCAGCCCCCAGGGGGAAAAACTGTTTTTT. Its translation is CASSPQGEKLFF. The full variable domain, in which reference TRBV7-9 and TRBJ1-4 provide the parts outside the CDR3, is DTGVSQNPRHKITKRGQNVTFRCDPISEHNRLYWYRQTLGQGPEFLTYFQNEAQLEKSRLLSDRFSAERPKGSFSTLEIQRTEQGDSAMYLCASSPQGEKLFFGSGTQLSVL.

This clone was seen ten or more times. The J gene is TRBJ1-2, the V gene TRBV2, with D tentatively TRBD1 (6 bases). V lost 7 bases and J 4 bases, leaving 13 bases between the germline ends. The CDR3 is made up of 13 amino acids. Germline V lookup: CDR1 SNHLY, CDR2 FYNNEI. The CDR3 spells CASIEQGSYGYTF. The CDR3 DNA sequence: TGTGCCAGCATCGAACAGGGCAGCTATGGCTACACCTTC.

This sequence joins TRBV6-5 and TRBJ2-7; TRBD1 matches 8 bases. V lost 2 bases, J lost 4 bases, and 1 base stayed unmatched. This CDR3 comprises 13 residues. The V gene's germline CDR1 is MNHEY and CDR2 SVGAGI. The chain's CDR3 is CASSYQGAYEQYF. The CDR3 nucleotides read TGTGCCAGCAGTTACCAGGGGGCGTACGAGCAGTACTTC.

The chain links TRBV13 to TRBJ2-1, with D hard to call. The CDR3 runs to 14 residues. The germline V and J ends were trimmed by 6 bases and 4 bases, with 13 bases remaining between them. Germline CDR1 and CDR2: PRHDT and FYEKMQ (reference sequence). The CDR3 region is CASSEWWSYNEQFF. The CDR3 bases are TGTGCCAGCAGTGAGTGGTGGTCATACAATGAGCAGTTCTTC.

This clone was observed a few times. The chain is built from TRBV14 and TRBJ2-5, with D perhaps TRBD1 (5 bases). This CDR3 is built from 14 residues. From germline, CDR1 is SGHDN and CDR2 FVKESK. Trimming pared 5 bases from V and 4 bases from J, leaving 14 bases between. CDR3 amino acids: CASSVAQTVETQYF. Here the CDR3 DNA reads TGTGCCAGCAGCGTAGCTCAGACAGTAGAGACCCAGTACTTC.

As DNA, the CDR3 is TGTGCCAGCAGTTTTGAGGAAGCTTTCTTT. Its translation: CASSFEEAFF. The rearrangement links TRBV27 to TRBJ1-1; D not certain. Germline CDR1 and CDR2: MNHEY and SMNVEV (reference sequence). The CDR3 runs 10 residues. Deletions cut 3 bases from V and 8 bases from J, with 4 bases between.

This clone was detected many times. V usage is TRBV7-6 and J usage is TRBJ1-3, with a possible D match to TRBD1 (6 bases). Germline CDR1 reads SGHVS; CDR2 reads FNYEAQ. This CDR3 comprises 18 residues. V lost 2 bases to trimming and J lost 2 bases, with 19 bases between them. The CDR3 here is CASSLIPGAQQTGNTIYF. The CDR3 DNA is TGTGCCAGCAGCTTAATTCCGGGGGCGCAGCAGACTGGAAACACCATATATTTT.

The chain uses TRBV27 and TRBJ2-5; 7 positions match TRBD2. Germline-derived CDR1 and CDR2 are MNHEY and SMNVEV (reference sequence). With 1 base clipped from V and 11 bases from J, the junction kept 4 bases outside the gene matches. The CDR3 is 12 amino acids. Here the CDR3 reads CASSLWGREQYF. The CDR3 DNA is TGTGCCAGCAGTTTATGGGGGAGGGAGCAGTACTTC.

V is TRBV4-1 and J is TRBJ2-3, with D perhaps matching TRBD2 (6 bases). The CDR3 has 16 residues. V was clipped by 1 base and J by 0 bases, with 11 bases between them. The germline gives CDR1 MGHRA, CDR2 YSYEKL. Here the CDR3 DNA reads TGCGCCAGCAGCCAAGCTGGCGGGGCTAGCACAGATACGCAGTATTTT. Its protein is CASSQAGGASTDTQYF.

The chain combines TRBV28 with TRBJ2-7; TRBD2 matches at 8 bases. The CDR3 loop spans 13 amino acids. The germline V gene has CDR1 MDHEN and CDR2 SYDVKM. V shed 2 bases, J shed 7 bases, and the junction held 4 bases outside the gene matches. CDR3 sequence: CASSLPGGEEQYF. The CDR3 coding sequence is TGTGCCAGCAGTTTACCGGGAGGGGAAGAGCAGTACTTC.

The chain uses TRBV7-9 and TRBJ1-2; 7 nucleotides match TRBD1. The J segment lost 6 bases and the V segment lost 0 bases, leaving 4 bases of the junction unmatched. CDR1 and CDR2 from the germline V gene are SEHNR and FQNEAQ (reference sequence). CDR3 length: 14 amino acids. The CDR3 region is CASSLAGQADGYTF. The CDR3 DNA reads TGTGCCAGCAGCTTAGCCGGACAGGCCGATGGCTACACCTTC.

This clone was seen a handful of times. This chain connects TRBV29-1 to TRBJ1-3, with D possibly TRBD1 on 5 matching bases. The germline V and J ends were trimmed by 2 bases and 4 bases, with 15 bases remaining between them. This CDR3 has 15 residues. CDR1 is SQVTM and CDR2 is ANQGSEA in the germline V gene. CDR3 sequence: CSVEPYQGGGNTIYF. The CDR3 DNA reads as TGCAGCGTTGAACCGTACCAGGGTGGAGGAAACACCATATATTTT.